This T cell receptor (beta chain) was sequenced for a study of cytomegalovirus exposure and HLA in healthy donors. The donors (healthy individuals) were bone marrow donors. The V segment lost 0 bases and the J segment 6 bases; nucleotides outside the gene matches: 4. Germline CDR1 SGHAT, CDR2 FQNNGV. This CDR3 spans 15 amino acids. The PCR was carried out with 60 Vbeta primers and 13 Jbeta primers. Sequencing was performed with immunoSEQ multiplex PCR; in TCRdb, only in-frame clones are kept and a portion is missing. There are about 98,000 clones in the sample; roughly four fifths occur only once, and roughly 3.8% lies in the top ten. Regarding the study as a whole: A missense variant in DCLRE1C was later tied to TCR beta V- and J-gene trimming. Previous analysis showed most TCR beta V segments were productive about 90% or about 30% of the time. Reportedly, cytomegalovirus status was diagnosed with high sensitivity and specificity.

In regard to this clone: The antigen remains unidentified.

This receptor was obtained from a female donor in good health and CMV-seropositive. V gene TRBV11-2 combines with J gene TRBJ1-5; 8 positions match TRBD1. Sequencing used PBMCs. This CDR3 is CASSLDPGGVQPQHF. CDR3 in DNA: TGTGCCAGCAGCTTAGATCCAGGGGGCGTTCAGCCCCAGCATTTT.